This T cell receptor (beta chain) was identified during a study of blood T cell repertoires in COVID-19. Across the whole study: Nucleic acid was either cDNA or gDNA, and it came from T cells, B-cell-depleted T cells, or PBMCs.

Using immunoSEQ multiplex PCR, the repertoire was profiled, and TCRdb retains in-frame clones only, with some absent. The sample lists approximately 270,000 clones; approximately 85% were seen once. Germline loops: CDR1 SGHRS, CDR2 YFSETQ. V shed 4 bases and J shed 3 bases, with 19 bases lying between them. CDR3 length: 16 amino acids. This sequence originates from a woman aged 70 to 79 with acute or convalescent COVID-19. The J gene is TRBJ1-2, the V gene TRBV5-1; D ambiguous. The specimen was peripheral blood. CDR3 amino acids: CASSPSGVADYYGYTF. As DNA, the CDR3 is TGCGCCAGCAGCCCCAGCGGGGTCGCGGATTACTATGGCTACACCTTC.